This entry features one TCR beta chain sequence. Its antigen remains unknown. The data belong to a study of cytomegalovirus exposure and HLA in healthy donors. Germline assignment: CDR1 GTSNPN and CDR2 SVGIG (reference sequence). The CDR3 runs to 14 residues. V lost 2 bases to trimming and J lost 5 bases; unmatched junction nucleotides: 5. The study's findings and limits: Exclusion applied to some V segments, including TRBV6-2 and TRBV6-3, as they were indistinguishable.

PCR used 60 Vbeta primers and 13 Jbeta primers. This table comes from immunoSEQ multiplex PCR, and its TCRdb copy is limited to in-frame clones, with some not included. The sample lists fewer than 200,000 clones, 75% to 85% seen once, with under 1.5% in the top ten. Sequenced input: PBMCs. The sequence was collected from a girl aged 2 to 10 in good health and CMV-seropositive. V gene TRBV30 combines with J gene TRBJ1-1, with TRBD1 identical over 10 bases. Here the CDR3 DNA reads TGTGCCTGGAGTACTGGACAGGGGGGTACTGAAGCTTTCTTT. Protein product: CAWSTGQGGTEAFF.